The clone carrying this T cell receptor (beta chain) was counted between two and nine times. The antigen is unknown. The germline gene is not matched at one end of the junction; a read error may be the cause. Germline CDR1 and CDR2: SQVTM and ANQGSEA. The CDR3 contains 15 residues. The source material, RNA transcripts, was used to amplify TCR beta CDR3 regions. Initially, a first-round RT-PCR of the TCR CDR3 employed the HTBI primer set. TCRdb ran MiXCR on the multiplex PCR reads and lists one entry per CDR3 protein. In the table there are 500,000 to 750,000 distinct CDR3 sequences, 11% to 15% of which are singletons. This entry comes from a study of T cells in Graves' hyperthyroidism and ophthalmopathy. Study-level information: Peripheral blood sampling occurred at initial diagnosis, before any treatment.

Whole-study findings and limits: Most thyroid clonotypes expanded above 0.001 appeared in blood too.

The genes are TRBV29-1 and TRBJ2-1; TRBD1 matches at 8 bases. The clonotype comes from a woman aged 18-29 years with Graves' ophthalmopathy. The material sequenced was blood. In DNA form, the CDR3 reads TGCAGCGTTGAAGAGACAGGGGTTTACATCAATGAGCAGTCCTTC. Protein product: CSVEETGVYINEQSF.